The rows below give T cell receptor beta chains drawn from one sample of a study of cytomegalovirus exposure and HLA in healthy donors. Data came from immunoSEQ multiplex PCR; TCRdb stores just in-frame clones and leaves some out. The profile covers fewer than 200,000 clones, with roughly 81% appearing a single time and roughly 4.5% taken by the ten largest. What was sequenced was PBMCs. These receptors were collected from a woman under 30 in good health and CMV-seropositive. The conserved cysteine and the conserved F or W are not part of the CDR3 here. Fields, in order: V gene, CDR3 protein.

v_call: TRBV6-5; cdr3_aa: ASSYSPRGGYT
v_call: TRBV7-6; cdr3_aa: ASSYTGVHGYT
v_call: TRBV2; cdr3_aa: ASSGSEGDPFQPQH
v_call: TRBV6-1; cdr3_aa: ASRAWGGGAYEQY
v_call: TRBV7-2; cdr3_aa: ASSLLAGSYEQY
v_call: TRBV18; cdr3_aa: ASSQTLNRVSIYEQY
v_call: TRBV7-7; cdr3_aa: ASSLGLASDTQY
v_call: TRBV6-1; cdr3_aa: ASSEAGAHNEQF
v_call: TRBV2; cdr3_aa: ASTLGTGTEAF
v_call: TRBV9; cdr3_aa: ASSVTGFYSNQPQH
v_call: TRBV7-2; cdr3_aa: ASNRGTRNTEAF
v_call: TRBV27; cdr3_aa: ASSRERTGGFGSYEQY
v_call: TRBV5-6; cdr3_aa: ASSAGRVNEQF
v_call: TRBV19; cdr3_aa: ASGLGYNEQF
v_call: TRBV6-1; cdr3_aa: ASSDNPQTSVRETQY
v_call: TRBV4-1; cdr3_aa: ASSQDRWLNQPQH
v_call: TRBV4-2; cdr3_aa: ASSTRGSGTIY
v_call: TRBV27; cdr3_aa: ASSSTAGETQY
v_call: TRBV7-2; cdr3_aa: ASSLDGATFSGANVLT
v_call: TRBV21-1; cdr3_aa: ASSKEWGGLNKETQY
v_call: TRBV30; cdr3_aa: AWRPSDRLNTEAF
v_call: TRBV11-2; cdr3_aa: ASSPRGGLSYNEQF
v_call: TRBV14; cdr3_aa: ASSQDEGLEQY
v_call: TRBV11-3; cdr3_aa: ASSPRSGGERGYEQF
v_call: TRBV7-8; cdr3_aa: ASSAPGTDQETQY
v_call: TRBV2; cdr3_aa: ASSVTSGVYEQY
v_call: TRBV4-2; cdr3_aa: ASSQGTGPSYNEQF
v_call: TRBV19; cdr3_aa: ASSLRTGESTDTQY
v_call: TRBV7-6; cdr3_aa: ASSRRTGNTGELF
v_call: TRBV5-4; cdr3_aa: ASSFNSRRTGTNEKLF
v_call: TRBV9; cdr3_aa: ASSLGAYSSTDTQY
v_call: TRBV28; cdr3_aa: ASSFSESQQASTDTQY
v_call: TRBV6-5; cdr3_aa: ASSWGTGGMAF
v_call: TRBV7-9; cdr3_aa: ASSSPGSWYEQY
v_call: TRBV4-1; cdr3_aa: ASSQLLGGVTGELF
v_call: TRBV27; cdr3_aa: ASGFKGQWGSYNSPLH
v_call: TRBV7-3; cdr3_aa: ASSSLGSSYNEQF
v_call: TRBV7-3; cdr3_aa: ASSTGTSGGRGELF
v_call: TRBV9; cdr3_aa: ASSAGSGGYGYEQY
v_call: TRBV7-7; cdr3_aa: ASSKGLGHDYEQY
v_call: TRBV4-1; cdr3_aa: ASSPLGGAGGNTIY
v_call: TRBV5-6; cdr3_aa: ASNVLAHEQY